This T cell receptor (beta chain) was sequenced during a study of shared clonotypes between healthy human individuals. Here immunoSEQ multiplex PCR was the method, and the copy in TCRdb shows in-frame clones only, minus some. The sample shows over a million clones, under 80% of them seen only once. V lost 6 bases, J lost 5 bases, and 11 bases stayed unmatched. Germline values: CDR1 LNHDA, CDR2 SQIVND (reference sequence). The CDR3 consists of 15 residues. Note on this clone: The target antigen is unknown.

CD4+ cells underwent separation, giving CD45RA+ naive and CD45RA-negative memory subsets. Study-level results: When naive CD4 clonotypes were compared across a handful of donors, around 5% were shared. Generation of non-shared clonotypes was less probable than generation of clonotypes shared by all four donors.

Sequencing used memory CD4+ T cells sorted from blood. Subset meaning: CD45RA-negative fraction. V gene TRBV19 combines with J gene TRBJ1-2; TRBD1 aligns across 8 bases. The receptor's source is a man younger than 30 in good health. As DNA, the CDR3 is TGTGCCAGTAGCCGGGACAGGTTCGGGGGGTATGGCTACACCTTC. Protein product: CASSRDRFGGYGYTF.